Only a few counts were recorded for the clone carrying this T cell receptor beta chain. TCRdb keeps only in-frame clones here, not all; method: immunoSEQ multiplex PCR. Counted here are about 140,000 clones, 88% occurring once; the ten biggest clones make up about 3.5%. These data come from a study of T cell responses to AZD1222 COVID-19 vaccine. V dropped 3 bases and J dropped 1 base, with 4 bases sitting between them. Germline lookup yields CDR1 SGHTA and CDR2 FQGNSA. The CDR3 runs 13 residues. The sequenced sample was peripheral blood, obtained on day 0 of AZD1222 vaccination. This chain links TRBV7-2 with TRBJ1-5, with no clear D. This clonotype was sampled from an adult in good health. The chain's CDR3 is CASSFWSNQPQHF. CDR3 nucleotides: TGTGCCAGCAGCTTTTGGAGCAATCAGCCCCAGCATTTT.